The 32 T cell receptor beta chains below all came from one sample that was sequenced in a study of shared clonotypes between healthy human individuals. Naive CD8 populations comprised CD45RO-negative cells positively selected for CCR7, excluding terminally differentiated effector memory CD45RA+ cells. This table comes from immunoSEQ multiplex PCR, and its TCRdb copy is limited to in-frame clones, with some not included. This table holds 2 million to 2.5 million clones, just under 95% found once. Specimen: naive CD8+ T cells sorted from blood. The receptor set was obtained from a man younger than 35 in good health.

The chain employs TRBV7-2 and TRBJ1-5; no reliable D call. The ends were cut back, 4 bases at V and 2 bases at J, with 18 bases in the middle. Germline assignment: CDR1 SGHTA and CDR2 FQGNSA. The length of the CDR3 is 17 residues. DNA for the CDR3: TGTGCCAGCAGCTGGGAGACGTTCTCGGCTGGCAATCAGCCCCAGCATTTT. This translates into CASSWETFSAGNQPQHF.

This clone was seen a few times. The chain uses TRBV30 and TRBJ2-2, with TRBD2 identical over 9 bases. The CDR3 has 16 residues. J was trimmed by 5 bases and V by 4 bases; bases with no gene match: 11. The germline V gene encodes CDR1 GTSNPN and CDR2 SVGIG (reference sequence). The chain's CDR3 is CAWTGGAGGGTGELFF. The DNA for the CDR3 is TGTGCCTGGACCGGTGGAGCGGGGGGCGGGACCGGGGAGCTGTTTTTT.

The chain carries TRBV6-1 and TRBJ2-1; D might be TRBD1 or TRBD2, each matching 6 bases. Trimming cost V 3 bases and J 5 bases, with 11 bases left between them. The CDR3 extends over 14 amino acids. Germline CDR1 reads MNHNS; CDR2 reads SASEGT. The CDR3 DNA is TGTGCCAGCAGTGACAGGGGAGGAGACAATGAGCAGTTCTTC. It is translated as CASSDRGGDNEQFF.

Details on this clone: Other nucleotide sequences from this sample produce the same CDR3. This chain links TRBV30 with TRBJ1-1, with TRBD1 matching over 7 bases. CDR3 length: 13 amino acids. The junction had 5 bases not matched to a gene; V was cut back by 2 bases and J by 5 bases. Germline CDR1 reads GTSNPN; CDR2 reads SVGIG (reference sequence). This CDR3 reads CAWSLSGGTEAFF. The DNA of the CDR3 is TGTGCCTGGAGTCTATCAGGGGGTACTGAAGCTTTCTTT.

CDR3 DNA sequence: TGTGCCAGCAGTATGTGGGGGCCCGAGGAGACCCAGTACTTC. Amino acids: CASSMWGPEETQYF. This chain connects TRBV7-9 to TRBJ2-5, with a tentative D call TRBD1 (6 bases). V dropped 6 bases and J dropped 5 bases, with 16 bases sitting between them. CDR1 SEHNR and CDR2 FQNEAQ come from the germline V gene (reference sequence). This CDR3 region has 14 residues.

This clone was observed once. The same CDR3 is also encoded by other DNA sequences in this sample. The CDR3 bases are TGTGCCAGCAGCGTGTCGGGGTCCACTGAAGCTTTCTTT. Translation gives CASSVSGSTEAFF. The rearrangement links TRBV9 to TRBJ1-1, with D hard to call. Germline V gene sequence: CDR1 SGDLS, CDR2 YYNGEE. The CDR3 consists of 13 residues. V dropped 2 bases and J dropped 4 bases, with 9 bases sitting between them.

The chain couples TRBV30 to TRBJ1-5; D perhaps matches TRBD1 (6 bases). CDR1 GTSNPN and CDR2 SVGIG come from the germline V gene (reference sequence). V shed 2 bases and J shed 5 bases, with 19 bases lying between them. The CDR3 loop spans 16 amino acids. In DNA form, the CDR3 reads TGTGCCTGGAGTTACCACGCCGGGACAACCCATCAGCCCCAGCATTTT. Amino acids: CAWSYHAGTTHQPQHF.

This clone was counted a single time. This sequence joins TRBV15 and TRBJ2-6; no clear D. The CDR3 covers 13 residues. Germline V lookup: CDR1 LNHNV, CDR2 YYDKDF (reference sequence). Trimming left V 3 bases short and J 6 bases short, with 6 bases between. CDR3 sequence: CATSSYSANVLTF. In nucleotides, the CDR3 is TGTGCCACCAGCAGCTACTCGGCCAACGTCCTGACTTTC. Complete variable domain (other parts from reference TRBV15 and TRBJ2-6): DAMVIQNPRYQVTQFGKPVTLSCSQTLNHNVMYWYQQKSSQAPKLLFHYYDKDFNNEADTPDNFQSRRPNTSFCFLDIRSPGLGDTAMYLCATSSYSANVLTFGAGSRLTVL.

This rearrangement joins TRBV14 to TRBJ2-7; weak D call: TRBD2 (5 bases). V lost 0 bases and J lost 3, with 12 bases in between. Germline CDR1 and CDR2: SGHDN and FVKESK. The CDR3 contains 15 residues. CDR3 loop: CASSQDTSRGYEQYF. The DNA of the CDR3 is TGTGCCAGCAGCCAAGATACTAGTCGGGGCTACGAGCAGTACTTC.

This clone has only a few counts. The chain recombines TRBV25-1 with TRBJ1-4, with D tentatively TRBD1 (5 bases). The germline CDR1 and CDR2 sequences are MGHDK and SYGVNS. V was clipped by 3 bases and J by 8 bases, with 19 bases between them. CDR3 length: 16 residues. The CDR3: CASSENAGFVKEKLFF. CDR3 in DNA: TGTGCCAGCAGTGAGAACGCAGGGTTTGTTAAGGAAAAACTGTTTTTT.

This chain joins TRBV5-1 and TRBJ2-3, with a possible D match to TRBD2 (6 bases). CDR3 size: 17 residues. Trimming removed 0 bases at V and 6 bases at J, with 20 bases between. The V gene's germline CDR1 is SGHRS and CDR2 YFSETQ. The CDR3 coding sequence is TGCGCCAGCAGCTTGGGACTTCAGCGGGCCACCCCGGATACGCAGTATTTT. Amino acid sequence: CASSLGLQRATPDTQYF. The whole variable domain, remainder taken from reference TRBV5-1 and TRBJ2-3, is KAGVTQTPRYLIKTRGQQVTLSCSPISGHRSVSWYQQTPGQGLQFLFEYFSETQRNKGNFPGRFSGRQFSNSRSEMNVSTLELGDSALYLCASSLGLQRATPDTQYFGPGTRLTVL.

The gene calls are TRBV29-1 and TRBJ1-2; a possible D gene is TRBD1 (6 bases). This CDR3 has 15 residues. From germline, CDR1 is SQVTM and CDR2 ANQGSEA. V lost 3 bases and J lost 3, with 17 bases in between. In DNA form, the CDR3 reads TGCAGCGTTGATGGGACACTTACACCGGACTATGGCTACACCTTC. Its protein is CSVDGTLTPDYGYTF. The full variable domain, with the rest looked up from reference TRBV29-1 and TRBJ1-2, is SAVISQKPSRDICQRGTSLTIQCQVDSQVTMMFWYRQQPGQSLTLIATANQGSEATYESGFVIDKFPISRPNLTFSTLTVSNMSPEDSSIYLCSVDGTLTPDYGYTFGSGTRLTVV.

The rearrangement uses TRBV9 and TRBJ1-2, with D perhaps TRBD1 (5 bases). Trimming took 0 bases from V and 2 from J, leaving 20 bases between them. Germline CDR1 is SGDLS and CDR2 is YYNGEE. This CDR3 has 18 amino acids. Here the CDR3 reads CASSVGPERDGSNYGYTF. Written as DNA, the CDR3 is TGTGCCAGCAGCGTAGGACCCGAGAGGGACGGATCCAACTATGGCTACACCTTC.

This clone is a singleton in its sample. The chain combines TRBV2 with TRBJ2-3; the D gene could be TRBD1 or TRBD2 (5 bases each). This CDR3 is built from 17 residues. The V end lost 1 base, the J end lost 1 base, and 15 bases lay between the germline ends. Germline assignment: CDR1 SNHLY and CDR2 FYNNEI. The CDR3 region is CASSEDDWGLRTDTQYF. The CDR3 nucleotides are TGTGCCAGCAGTGAAGATGATTGGGGGTTACGCACAGATACGCAGTATTTT.

The chain is built from TRBV28 and TRBJ2-5, with unresolved D. Trimming left V 2 bases short and J 5 bases short, with 18 bases between. Germline V lookup: CDR1 MDHEN, CDR2 SYDVKM. This CDR3 has 16 amino acids. CDR3: CASSLGSVGSVETQYF. Here the CDR3 DNA reads TGTGCCAGCAGTTTAGGGTCGGTAGGGTCAGTCGAGACCCAGTACTTC.

The rearrangement links TRBV28 to TRBJ2-7, with TRBD1 matching over 10 bases. Germline CDR1 and CDR2: MDHEN and SYDVKM. V lost 5 bases, J lost 9 bases, and 19 bases stayed unmatched. There are 17 residues in the CDR3. This CDR3 is CASSGQGETYHAYGQYF. DNA of the CDR3: TGTGCCAGCAGTGGACAGGGGGAAACCTACCACGCCTATGGGCAGTACTTC. Full variable domain (outside the CDR3, taken from reference TRBV28 and TRBJ2-7): DVKVTQSSRYLVKRTGEKVFLECVQDMDHENMFWYRQDPGLGLRLIYFSYDVKMKEKGDIPEGYSVSREKKERFSLILESASTNQTSMYLCASSGQGETYHAYGQYFGPGTRLTVT.

This clone appeared a single time. V and J are TRBV7-9 and TRBJ2-1; 7 bases fit TRBD2. Germline assignment: CDR1 SEHNR and CDR2 FQNEAQ (reference sequence). The length of the CDR3 is 16 residues. Trimming took 5 bases from V and 0 from J; bases not matched to a gene: 7. The CDR3 loop reads CASSRSGDVSYNEQFF. The CDR3 nucleotides read TGTGCCAGCAGCCGCAGCGGGGACGTCTCCTACAATGAGCAGTTCTTC.

The chain recombines TRBV4-1 with TRBJ1-5, with 7 bases aligning to TRBD1. The CDR3 is 17 amino acids. The germline gives CDR1 MGHRA, CDR2 YSYEKL. J was trimmed by 3 bases and V by 0 bases; bases with no gene match: 8. The CDR3 DNA is TGCGCCAGCAGCCAAGAAGGAGGCAGGGGGGACAATCAGCCCCAGCATTTT. Amino acids: CASSQEGGRGDNQPQHF.

As concerns this clone: In the same sample, other DNA sequences code for this CDR3. The chain employs TRBV19 and TRBJ2-2; no firm D call. The CDR3 is made up of 11 amino acids. Between the trimmed V and J ends, which lost 8 bases and 5 bases, there was a span of 6 bases. Looked up from germline, CDR1 is LNHDA and CDR2 is SQIVND (reference sequence). Here the CDR3 DNA reads TGTGCCAGTTCTAGGACCGGGGAGCTGTTTTTT. Amino acids: CASSRTGELFF. Complete variable domain (other parts from reference TRBV19 and TRBJ2-2): DGGITQSPKYLFRKEGQNVTLSCEQNLNHDAMYWYRQDPGQGLRLIYYSQIVNDFQKGDIAEGYSVSREKKESFPLTVTSAQKNPTAFYLCASSRTGELFFGEGSRLTVL.

The chain employs TRBV5-1 and TRBJ2-2; D tentatively fits TRBD1 or TRBD2 (7 bases each). Germline V gene lookup returns CDR1 SGHRS and CDR2 YFSETQ. Trimming took off 3 bases at V and 2 bases at J, with 17 bases between the two ends. CDR3 length: 17 amino acids. The CDR3 loop reads CASSWREGARNTGELFF. The CDR3 DNA sequence: TGCGCCAGCAGCTGGAGGGAGGGGGCGCGTAACACCGGGGAGCTGTTTTTT.

The chain has TRBV7-9 and TRBJ1-1, with a possible D match to TRBD1 (5 bases). Germline CDR1 reads SEHNR; CDR2 reads FQNEAQ (reference sequence). This CDR3 contains 12 residues. Trimming shortened V by 6 bases and J by 3 bases, and 8 bases separated the two germline ends. The CDR3 loop is CASREGYTEAFF. As DNA, the CDR3 is TGTGCCAGCAGGGAGGGGTACACTGAAGCTTTCTTT.

This chain joins TRBV4-1 and TRBJ2-2; D is tentatively TRBD1 or TRBD2 (6 bases each). Trimming removed 4 bases at V and 5 bases at J, with 14 bases between. This CDR3 region has 15 residues. The V gene's germline CDR1 is MGHRA and CDR2 YSYEKL. The CDR3 coding sequence is TGCGCCAGCAGCCCCTGGAAGGGGGGTACCGGGGAGCTGTTTTTT. It yields the protein CASSPWKGGTGELFF.

For this clone: At one end the junction does not follow the germline gene, possibly because of a read error. This chain joins TRBV7-9 and TRBJ1-3; perhaps TRBD1 as D (6 bases). Germline V gene sequence: CDR1 SEHNR, CDR2 FQNEAQ (reference sequence). The CDR3 totals 16 residues. The CDR3 sequence: CASSLPLDSSRNTIYF. The CDR3, as DNA: TGTGCCAGCAGCTTACCATTGGACAGCTCTAGAAACACCATATATTTT.

This clone was observed a single time. The V and J genes are TRBV5-1 and TRBJ1-1; D not certain. Trimming removed 0 bases from V and 11 bases from J, with 11 bases in between. This CDR3 is 12 amino acids long. The germline CDR1 and CDR2 sequences are SGHRS and YFSETQ. DNA of the CDR3: TGCGCCAGCAGCTTGGTTAGGGAGTGGGCTTTCTTT. It is translated as CASSLVREWAFF.

Note on this clone: A junction end diverges from the germline sequence, so it may reflect a read error. The chain recombines TRBV19 with TRBJ1-1; no clear D gene. Germline CDR1 LNHDA, CDR2 SQIVND (reference sequence). This CDR3 region has 12 residues. CDR3 sequence reads: CASSNVNIEAFF. The CDR3 DNA follows: TGTGCCAGTAGTAACGTGAACATTGAAGCTTTCTTT.

This sequence joins TRBV27 and TRBJ2-2; 8 positions match TRBD2. This CDR3 spans 16 amino acids. The ends lost 4 bases at V and 5 bases at J; junction bases unmatched: 9. Germline CDR1 is MNHEY and CDR2 is SMNVEV (reference sequence). CDR3 in amino acids: CASSSKIGGRTGELFF. The CDR3 DNA reads TGTGCCAGCAGTTCAAAAATCGGCGGGAGGACCGGGGAGCTGTTTTTT.

This chain uses TRBV14 with TRBJ1-2, with D unclear. Germline-derived CDR1 and CDR2 are SGHDN and FVKESK. V lost 2 bases to trimming and J lost 4 bases, with 8 bases between them. CDR3 length equals 13 residues. CDR3 sequence (DNA): TGTGCCAGCAGCCAACCATTGCTCTATGGCTACACCTTC. It yields the protein CASSQPLLYGYTF.

This chain links TRBV29-1 with TRBJ2-3; D might be TRBD1 (6 bases). CDR3 length equals 11 residues. The V end lost 6 bases, the J end lost 4 bases, and 8 bases lay between the germline ends. Germline V gene sequence: CDR1 SQVTM, CDR2 ANQGSEA. CDR3 bases: TGCAGCGTCCACAGGGCAGATACGCAGTATTTT. Translating it yields CSVHRADTQYF.

This chain uses TRBV4-3 with TRBJ2-1, with D unresolved. The germline V gene encodes CDR1 LGHNA and CDR2 YSLEER. The V gene lost 0 bases and the J gene lost 9 bases, with 15 bases spanning the gap. The CDR3 has 15 residues. Here the CDR3 reads CASSQERRTHGEQFF. CDR3 DNA sequence: TGCGCCAGCAGCCAAGAACGGCGGACCCACGGTGAGCAGTTCTTC.

The chain links TRBV18 to TRBJ2-2; 7 nucleotides match TRBD1. CDR3 length equals 16 residues. V was pared by 3 bases and J by 0 bases, with 4 bases of the junction left unmatched. From germline, CDR1 is KGHSH and CDR2 LQKENI. The CDR3 coding sequence is TGTGCCAGCTCACCCCCAGGGGGTCCGAACACCGGGGAGCTGTTTTTT. Its protein product is CASSPPGGPNTGELFF.

The gene calls are TRBV4-1 and TRBJ2-1, with D possibly TRBD2 on 5 matching bases. Germline CDR1 reads MGHRA; CDR2 reads YSYEKL. The ends were cut back, 2 bases at V and 7 bases at J, with 15 bases in the middle. CDR3 length: 15 residues. The CDR3 sequence is CASSQSFPSLNEQFF. As DNA, the CDR3 is TGCGCCAGCAGCCAATCGTTCCCTAGCTTGAATGAGCAGTTCTTC.

This clone was recorded once. The rearrangement joins TRBV4-3 to TRBJ2-7, with a possible D match to TRBD2 (6 bases). Germline V gene lookup returns CDR1 LGHNA and CDR2 YSLEER. Trimming stripped 0 bases from V and 3 bases from J, with 12 bases between. The CDR3 sequence is 15 residues long. The CDR3 bases are TGCGCCAGCAGCCAAGAAAGGTTGGGGGGCTACGAGCAGTACTTC. It codes for CASSQERLGGYEQYF.